This T cell receptor (beta chain) was sequenced during a study of cytomegalovirus exposure and HLA in healthy donors. In the PCR, 60 Vbeta and 13 Jbeta primers were used. Clones were read by immunoSEQ multiplex PCR, and TCRdb kept only the in-frame ones, dropping some. Among over 150,000 clones listed, 81% were seen once. In germline, CDR1 is SGHNT, CDR2 YENEEA. V shed 0 bases and J shed 0 bases, with 12 bases lying between them. This CDR3 spans 17 amino acids. The chain recombines TRBV11-3 with TRBJ2-4; D ambiguous. The source material was PBMCs. This receptor was obtained from a woman under 40 in good health and CMV-seronegative. The CDR3 spells CASSLDLRRLAKNIQYF. DNA of the CDR3: TGTGCCAGCAGCTTAGATCTAAGGAGACTAGCCAAAAACATTCAGTACTTC.